This TCR beta chain was profiled in a study of metastatic and nonmetastatic thyroid tumors. Prior to thyroid surgery, none of the patients had received any treatment. The V gene lost 5 bases and the J gene lost 0 bases, with 17 bases spanning the gap. This CDR3 region has 16 residues. Germline values: CDR1 LGHNT, CDR2 FRNRAP. This clone was detected a few times. TCRdb re-called the PCR reads via MiXCR. The sample includes 32,000 or so clones, about 17% of them seen just once. The sequence came from a male donor with papillary thyroid cancer or a benign thyroid nodule (not recorded which). Some clones in this sample may be carry-over from other donors' samples. Sequencing was carried out using blood. V usage is TRBV12-5 and J usage is TRBJ2-7; either TRBD1 or TRBD2 may supply D (5 bases each). The CDR3 loop reads CASGPLGASFSYEQYF. The CDR3 DNA sequence: TGTGCTAGTGGTCCCCTCGGGGCTAGCTTCTCCTACGAGCAGTACTTC.